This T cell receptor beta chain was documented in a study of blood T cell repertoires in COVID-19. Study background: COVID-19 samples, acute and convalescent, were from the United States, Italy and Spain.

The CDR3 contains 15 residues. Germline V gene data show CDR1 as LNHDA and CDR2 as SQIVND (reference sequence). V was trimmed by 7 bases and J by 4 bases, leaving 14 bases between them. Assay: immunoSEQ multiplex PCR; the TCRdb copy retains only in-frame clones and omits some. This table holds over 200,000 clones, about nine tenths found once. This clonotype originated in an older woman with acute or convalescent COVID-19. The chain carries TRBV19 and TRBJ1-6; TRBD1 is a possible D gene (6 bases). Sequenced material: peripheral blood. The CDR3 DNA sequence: TGTGCCAGTACGGACAGATCTATATATAATTCACCCCTCCACTTT. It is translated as CASTDRSIYNSPLHF.